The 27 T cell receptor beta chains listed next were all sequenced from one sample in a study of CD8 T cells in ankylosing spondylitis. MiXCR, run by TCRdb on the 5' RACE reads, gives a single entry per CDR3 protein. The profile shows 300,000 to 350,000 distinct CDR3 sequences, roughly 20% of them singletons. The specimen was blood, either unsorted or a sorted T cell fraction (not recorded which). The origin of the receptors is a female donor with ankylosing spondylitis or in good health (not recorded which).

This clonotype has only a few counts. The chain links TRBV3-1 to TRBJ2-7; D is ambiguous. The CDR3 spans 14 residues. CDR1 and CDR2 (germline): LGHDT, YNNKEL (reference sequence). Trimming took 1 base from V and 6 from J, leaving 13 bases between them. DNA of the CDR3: TGTGCCAGCAGCCAAGGGGGAACCTCCGGCGAGCAGTACTTC. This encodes CASSQGGTSGEQYF.

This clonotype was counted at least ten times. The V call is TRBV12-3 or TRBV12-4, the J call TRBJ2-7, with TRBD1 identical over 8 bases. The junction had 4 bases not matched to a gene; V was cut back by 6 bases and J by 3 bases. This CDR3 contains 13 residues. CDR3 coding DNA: TGTGCCAGCAGCAGACAGGGGAACTACGAGCAGTACTTC. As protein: CASSRQGNYEQYF.

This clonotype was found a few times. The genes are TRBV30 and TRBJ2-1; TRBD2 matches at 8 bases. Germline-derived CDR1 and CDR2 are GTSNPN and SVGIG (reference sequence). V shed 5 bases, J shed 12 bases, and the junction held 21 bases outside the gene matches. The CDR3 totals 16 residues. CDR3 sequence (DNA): TGTGCCTGGTCAAGGGTTAGCGGGGACTTTACAATGAGGCAGTTCTTC. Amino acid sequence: CAWSRVSGDFTMRQFF.

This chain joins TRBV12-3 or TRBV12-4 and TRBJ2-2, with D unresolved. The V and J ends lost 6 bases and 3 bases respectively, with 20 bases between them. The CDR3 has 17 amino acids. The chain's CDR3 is CASSTPFRLVYTGELFF. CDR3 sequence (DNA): TGTGCCAGCAGCACCCCGTTTCGGTTAGTGTACACCGGGGAGCTGTTTTTT.

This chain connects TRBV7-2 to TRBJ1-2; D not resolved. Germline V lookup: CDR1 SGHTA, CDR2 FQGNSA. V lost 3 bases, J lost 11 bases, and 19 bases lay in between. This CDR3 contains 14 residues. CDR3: CASSFLPSLLGYTF. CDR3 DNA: TGTGCCAGCAGCTTCCTACCGTCATTGCTTGGGTACACCTTC.

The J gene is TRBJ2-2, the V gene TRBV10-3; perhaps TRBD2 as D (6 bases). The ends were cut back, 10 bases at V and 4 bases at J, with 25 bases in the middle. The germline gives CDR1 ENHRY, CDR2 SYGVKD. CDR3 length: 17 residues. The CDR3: CATKVSGGPLRTGELFF. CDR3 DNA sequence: TGTGCCACCAAGGTCTCCGGAGGGCCTCTTCGCACCGGGGAGCTGTTTTTT.

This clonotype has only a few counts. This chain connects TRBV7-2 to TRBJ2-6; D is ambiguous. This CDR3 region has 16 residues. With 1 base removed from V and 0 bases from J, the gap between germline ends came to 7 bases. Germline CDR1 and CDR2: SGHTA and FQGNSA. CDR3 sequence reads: CASSLGVSSGANVLTF. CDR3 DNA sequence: TGTGCCAGCAGCTTAGGTGTTAGCTCTGGGGCCAACGTCCTGACTTTC.

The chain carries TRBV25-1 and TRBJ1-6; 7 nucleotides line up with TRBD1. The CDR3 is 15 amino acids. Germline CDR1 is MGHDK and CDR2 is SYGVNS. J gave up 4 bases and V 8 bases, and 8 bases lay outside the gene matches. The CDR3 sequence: CASGGQDLYNSPLHF. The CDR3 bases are TGTGCCAGCGGCGGACAGGACCTTTATAATTCACCCCTCCACTTT.

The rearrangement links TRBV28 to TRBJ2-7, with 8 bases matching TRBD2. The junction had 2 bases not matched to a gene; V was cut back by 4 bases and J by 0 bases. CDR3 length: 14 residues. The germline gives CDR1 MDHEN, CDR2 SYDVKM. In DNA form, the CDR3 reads TGTGCCAGCAGTTCCGGGACTAGCTCCTACGAGCAGTACTTC. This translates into CASSSGTSSYEQYF.

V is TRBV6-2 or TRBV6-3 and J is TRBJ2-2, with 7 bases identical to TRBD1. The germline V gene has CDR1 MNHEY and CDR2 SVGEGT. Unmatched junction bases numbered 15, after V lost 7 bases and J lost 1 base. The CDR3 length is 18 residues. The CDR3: CASINGSRDRQNTGELFF. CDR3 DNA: TGTGCCAGCATTAACGGTAGTCGGGACAGACAGAACACCGGGGAGCTGTTTTTT.

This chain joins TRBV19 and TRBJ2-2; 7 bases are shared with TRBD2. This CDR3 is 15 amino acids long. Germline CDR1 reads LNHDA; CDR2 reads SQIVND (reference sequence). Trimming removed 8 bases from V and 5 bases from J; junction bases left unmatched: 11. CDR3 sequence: CASGPRERWTGELFF. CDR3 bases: TGTGCCAGTGGACCGCGGGAGAGGTGGACCGGGGAGCTGTTTTTT.

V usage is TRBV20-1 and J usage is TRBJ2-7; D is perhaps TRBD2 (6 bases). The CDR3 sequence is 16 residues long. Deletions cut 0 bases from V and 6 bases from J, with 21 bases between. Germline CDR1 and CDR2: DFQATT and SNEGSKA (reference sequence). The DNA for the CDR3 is TGCAGTGCTAGAGATATCGAATGGGACTTACCGGGCGAGCAGTACTTC. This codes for CSARDIEWDLPGEQYF.

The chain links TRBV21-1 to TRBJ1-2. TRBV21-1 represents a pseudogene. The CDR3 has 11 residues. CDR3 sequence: CAVGPPDGYTF. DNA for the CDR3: TGTGCCGTCGGCCCCCCGGATGGCTACACCTTC.

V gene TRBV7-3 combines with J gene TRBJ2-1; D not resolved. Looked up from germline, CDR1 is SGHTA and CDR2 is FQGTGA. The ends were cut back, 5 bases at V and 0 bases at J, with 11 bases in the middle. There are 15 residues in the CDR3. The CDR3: CASSPGAGSYNEQFF. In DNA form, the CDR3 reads TGTGCCAGCAGCCCCGGAGCCGGCTCCTACAATGAGCAGTTCTTC.

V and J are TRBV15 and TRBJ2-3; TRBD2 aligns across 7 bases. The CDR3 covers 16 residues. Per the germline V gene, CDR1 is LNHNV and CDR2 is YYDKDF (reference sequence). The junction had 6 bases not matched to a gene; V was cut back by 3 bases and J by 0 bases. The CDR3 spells CATSSGGSRSTDTQYF. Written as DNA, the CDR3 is TGTGCCACCAGCAGCGGCGGGAGTCGAAGCACAGATACGCAGTATTTT.

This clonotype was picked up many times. As DNA, the CDR3 is TGTGCCAGCAGGCGACAGGGAAACACTGAAGCTTTCTTT. Its translation is CASRRQGNTEAFF. The chain couples TRBV12-3 or TRBV12-4 to TRBJ1-1; 7 positions match TRBD1. J was trimmed by 2 bases and V by 6 bases; bases with no gene match: 3. The CDR3 covers 13 residues.

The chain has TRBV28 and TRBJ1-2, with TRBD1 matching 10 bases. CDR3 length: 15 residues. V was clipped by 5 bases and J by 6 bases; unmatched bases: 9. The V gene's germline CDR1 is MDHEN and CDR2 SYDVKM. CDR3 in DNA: TGTGCCAGCAGTCCCCTCAGGGACAGGGGTGATGGCTACACCTTC. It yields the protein CASSPLRDRGDGYTF.

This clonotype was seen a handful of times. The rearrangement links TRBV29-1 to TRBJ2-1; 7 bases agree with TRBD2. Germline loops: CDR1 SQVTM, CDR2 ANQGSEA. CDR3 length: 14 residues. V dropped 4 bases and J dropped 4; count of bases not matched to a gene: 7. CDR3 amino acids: CSVGGWGGYNEQFF. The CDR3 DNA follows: TGCAGCGTTGGAGGGTGGGGAGGGTACAATGAGCAGTTCTTC.

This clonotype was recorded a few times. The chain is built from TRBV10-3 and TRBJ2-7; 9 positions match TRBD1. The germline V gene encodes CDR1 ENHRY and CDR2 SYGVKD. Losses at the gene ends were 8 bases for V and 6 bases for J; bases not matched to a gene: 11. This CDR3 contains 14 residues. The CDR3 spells CAIGPNRDRAEQYF. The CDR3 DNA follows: TGTGCCATCGGGCCAAACCGGGACAGGGCCGAGCAGTACTTC.

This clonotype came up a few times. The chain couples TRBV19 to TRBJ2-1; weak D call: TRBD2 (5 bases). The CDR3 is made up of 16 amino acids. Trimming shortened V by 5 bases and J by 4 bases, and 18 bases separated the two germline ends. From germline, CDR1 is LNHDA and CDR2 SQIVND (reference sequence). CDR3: CASSSYSSGNYNEQFF. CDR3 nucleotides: TGTGCCAGTAGTTCTTACTCCTCGGGGAATTACAATGAGCAGTTCTTC. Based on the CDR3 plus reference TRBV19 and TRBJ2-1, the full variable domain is DGGITQSPKYLFRKEGQNVTLSCEQNLNHDAMYWYRQDPGQGLRLIYYSQIVNDFQKGDIAEGYSVSREKKESFPLTVTSAQKNPTAFYLCASSSYSSGNYNEQFFGPGTRLTVL.

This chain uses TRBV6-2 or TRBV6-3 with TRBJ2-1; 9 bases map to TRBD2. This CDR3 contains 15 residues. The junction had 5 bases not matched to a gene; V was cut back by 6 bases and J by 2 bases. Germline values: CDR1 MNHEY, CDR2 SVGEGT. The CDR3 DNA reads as TGTGCCAGCAGACGTGCTAGCGGGGCCTACAATGAGCAGTTCTTC. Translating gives CASRRASGAYNEQFF.

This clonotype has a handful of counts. The CDR3 DNA sequence: TGTGCCAGCAGTTCTAGTGCGAGTGGTACGCAGTATTTT. This codes for CASSSSASGTQYF. The chain combines TRBV12-3 or TRBV12-4 with TRBJ2-3; D is ambiguous. The CDR3 length is 13 residues. Deletions cut 4 bases from V and 8 bases from J, with 13 bases between.

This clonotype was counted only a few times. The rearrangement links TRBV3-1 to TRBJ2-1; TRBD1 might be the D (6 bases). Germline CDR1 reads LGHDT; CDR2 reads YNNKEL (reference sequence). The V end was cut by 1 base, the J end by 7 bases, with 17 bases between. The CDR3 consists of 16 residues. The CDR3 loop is CASSQVAAGVGNEQFF. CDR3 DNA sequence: TGTGCCAGCAGCCAAGTCGCTGCAGGGGTCGGGAATGAGCAGTTCTTC.

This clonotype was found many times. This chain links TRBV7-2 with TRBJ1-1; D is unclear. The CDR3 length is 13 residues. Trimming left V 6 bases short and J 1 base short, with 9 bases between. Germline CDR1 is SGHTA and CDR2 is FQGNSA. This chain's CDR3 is CASSFRANTEAFF. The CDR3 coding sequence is TGTGCCAGCAGTTTTCGAGCGAACACTGAAGCTTTCTTT.

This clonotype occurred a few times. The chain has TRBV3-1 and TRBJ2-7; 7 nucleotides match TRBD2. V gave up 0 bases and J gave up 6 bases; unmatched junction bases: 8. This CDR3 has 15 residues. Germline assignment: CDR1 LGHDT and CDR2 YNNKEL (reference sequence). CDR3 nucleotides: TGTGCCAGCAGCCAAGATAGTGGTAGCGGGCGCGAGCAGTACTTC. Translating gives CASSQDSGSGREQYF.

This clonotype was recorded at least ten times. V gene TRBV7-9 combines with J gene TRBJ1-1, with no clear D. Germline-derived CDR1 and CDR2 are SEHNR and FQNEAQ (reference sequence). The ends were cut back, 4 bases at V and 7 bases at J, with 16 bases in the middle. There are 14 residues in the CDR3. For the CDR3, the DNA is TGTGCCAGCAGCTACGGGGTGGGGTACGTTGAAGCTTTCTTT. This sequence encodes CASSYGVGYVEAFF.

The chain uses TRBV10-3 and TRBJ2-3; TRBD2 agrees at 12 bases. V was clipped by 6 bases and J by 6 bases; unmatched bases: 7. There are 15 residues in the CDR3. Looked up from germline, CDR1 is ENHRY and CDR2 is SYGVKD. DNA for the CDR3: TGTGCCATCAGAATGACTAGCGGGAGTTCCGATACGCAGTATTTT. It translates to CAIRMTSGSSDTQYF.